The following is a T cell receptor beta chain sequence with its context. Its antigen is not known. V shed 1 base and J shed 0 bases, with 10 bases lying between them. There are 15 residues in the CDR3. Germline values: CDR1 SGHRS, CDR2 YFSETQ. This specimen belongs to a study of OX40 agonist ivuxolimab in advanced cancers. Study-level background: Patients were infused with ivuxolimab every 2 weeks at 0.01 to 10 mg/kg. Three patients, one with hepatocellular carcinoma and two with cutaneous melanoma, responded partially. Study results and caveats: CD8+ T cells averaged more expanded clones than CD4+.

Sequenced by immunoSEQ multiplex PCR; TCRdb stores in-frame clones only, minus some. The profile shows 76,000 or so clones, 75% to 85% of them singletons. The sample here was CD4+ or CD8+ T cells sorted from blood, taken in a trial of the OX40 agonist ivuxolimab. The sequence came from an adult with an advanced solid tumor such as melanoma, head and neck, liver or kidney cancer. The V gene is TRBV5-1, the J gene TRBJ2-5; D unclear. The CDR3 is CASSLSASNQETQYF. The CDR3 DNA is TGCGCCAGCAGCTTGTCGGCTTCCAACCAAGAGACCCAGTACTTC. Together with reference TRBV5-1 and TRBJ2-5, the CDR3 gives the full variable domain: KAGVTQTPRYLIKTRGQQVTLSCSPISGHRSVSWYQQTPGQGLQFLFEYFSETQRNKGNFPGRFSGRQFSNSRSEMNVSTLELGDSALYLCASSLSASNQETQYFGPGTRLLVL.